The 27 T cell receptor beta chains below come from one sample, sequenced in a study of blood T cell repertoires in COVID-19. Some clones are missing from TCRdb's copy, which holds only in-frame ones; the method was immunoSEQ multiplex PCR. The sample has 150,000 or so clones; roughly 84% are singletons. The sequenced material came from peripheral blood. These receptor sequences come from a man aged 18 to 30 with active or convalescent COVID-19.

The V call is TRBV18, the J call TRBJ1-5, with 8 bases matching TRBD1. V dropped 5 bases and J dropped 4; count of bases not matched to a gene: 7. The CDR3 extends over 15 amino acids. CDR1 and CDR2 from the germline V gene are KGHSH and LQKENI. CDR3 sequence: CASSSGQGGNQPQHF. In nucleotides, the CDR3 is TGTGCCAGCTCATCTGGACAGGGTGGAAATCAGCCCCAGCATTTT.

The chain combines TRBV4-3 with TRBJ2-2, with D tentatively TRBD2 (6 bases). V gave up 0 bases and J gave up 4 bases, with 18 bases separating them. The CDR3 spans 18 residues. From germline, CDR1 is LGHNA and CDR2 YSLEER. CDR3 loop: CASSQDPRDSQFTGELFF. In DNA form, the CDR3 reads TGCGCCAGCAGCCAAGACCCCAGGGACTCCCAGTTCACCGGGGAGCTGTTTTTT.

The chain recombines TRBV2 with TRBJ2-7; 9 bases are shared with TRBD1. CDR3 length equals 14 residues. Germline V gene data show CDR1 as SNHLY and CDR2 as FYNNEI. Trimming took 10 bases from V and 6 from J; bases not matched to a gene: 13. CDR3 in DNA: TGTGCCACCAGCCCCGGGACAGGGTATGTCGAGCAGTACTTC. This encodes CATSPGTGYVEQYF.

The CDR3 loop is CASSYSGGAKAYEQYF. In nucleotides, the CDR3 is TGTGCCAGCAGTTACTCCGGGGGGGCCAAAGCCTACGAGCAGTACTTC. The V and J genes are TRBV6-6 and TRBJ2-7; 8 nucleotides agree with TRBD2. The J segment lost 2 bases and the V segment lost 0 bases, leaving 6 bases of the junction unmatched. The CDR3 is 16 residues long. Germline lookup yields CDR1 MNHNY and CDR2 SVGAGI (reference sequence).

The CDR3 sequence is CASSPGISGNTIYF. CDR3 in DNA: TGTGCCAGCAGCCCAGGGATCTCTGGAAACACCATATATTTT. J is TRBJ1-3 and V is TRBV7-6; possibly TRBD1 for D (5 bases). V lost 5 bases and J lost 0, with 8 bases in between. The CDR3 extends over 14 amino acids. CDR1 is SGHVS and CDR2 is FNYEAQ in the germline V gene.

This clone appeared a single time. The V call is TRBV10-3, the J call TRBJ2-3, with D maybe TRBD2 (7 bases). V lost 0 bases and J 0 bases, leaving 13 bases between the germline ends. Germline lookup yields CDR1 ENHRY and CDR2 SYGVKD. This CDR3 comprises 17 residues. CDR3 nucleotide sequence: TGTGCCATCAGTGAGTCGAACGGGGGGCTGAGCACAGATACGCAGTATTTT. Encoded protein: CAISESNGGLSTDTQYF.

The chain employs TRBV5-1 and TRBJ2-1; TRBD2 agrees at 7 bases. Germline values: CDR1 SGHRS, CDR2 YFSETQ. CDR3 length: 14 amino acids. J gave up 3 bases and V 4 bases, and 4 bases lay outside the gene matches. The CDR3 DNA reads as TGCGCCAGCAGCCCAACTAGCGACTACAATGAGCAGTTCTTC. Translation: CASSPTSDYNEQFF.

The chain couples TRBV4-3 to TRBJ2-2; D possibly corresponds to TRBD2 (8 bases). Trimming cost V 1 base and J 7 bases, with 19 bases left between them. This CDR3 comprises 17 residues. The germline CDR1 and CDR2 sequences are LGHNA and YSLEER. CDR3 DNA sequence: TGCGCCAGCAGCCAAGGGTTCGGGAGGGGGCTGGGCGGGGAGCTGTTTTTT. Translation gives CASSQGFGRGLGGELFF.

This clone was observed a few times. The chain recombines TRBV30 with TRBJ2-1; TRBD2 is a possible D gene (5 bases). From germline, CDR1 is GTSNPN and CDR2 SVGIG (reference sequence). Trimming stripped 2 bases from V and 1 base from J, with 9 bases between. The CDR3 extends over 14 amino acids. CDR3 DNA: TGTGCCTGGAGTATGAGCGGTTCCTACAATGAGCAGTTCTTC. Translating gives CAWSMSGSYNEQFF.

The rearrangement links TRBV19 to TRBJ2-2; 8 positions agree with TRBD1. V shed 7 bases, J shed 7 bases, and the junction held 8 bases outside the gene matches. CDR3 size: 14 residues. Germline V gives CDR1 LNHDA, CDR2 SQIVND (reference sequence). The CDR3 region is CASNYRTGNGELFF. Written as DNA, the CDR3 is TGTGCCAGTAATTATCGGACAGGGAACGGGGAGCTGTTTTTT.

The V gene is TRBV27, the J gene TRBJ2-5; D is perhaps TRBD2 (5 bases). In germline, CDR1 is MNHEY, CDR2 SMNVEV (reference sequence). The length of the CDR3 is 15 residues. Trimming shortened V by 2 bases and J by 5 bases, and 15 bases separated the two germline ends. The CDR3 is CASSLRGSWIETQYF. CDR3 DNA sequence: TGTGCCAGCAGTTTAAGAGGGAGCTGGATCGAGACCCAGTACTTC.

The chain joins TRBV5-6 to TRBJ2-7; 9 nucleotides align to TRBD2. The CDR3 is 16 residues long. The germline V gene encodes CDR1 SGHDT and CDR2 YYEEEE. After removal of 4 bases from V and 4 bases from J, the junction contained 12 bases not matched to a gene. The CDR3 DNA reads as TGTGCCAGCAGCCCCGGCCCGGGACTAGCTTGGTACGAGCAGTACTTC. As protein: CASSPGPGLAWYEQYF.

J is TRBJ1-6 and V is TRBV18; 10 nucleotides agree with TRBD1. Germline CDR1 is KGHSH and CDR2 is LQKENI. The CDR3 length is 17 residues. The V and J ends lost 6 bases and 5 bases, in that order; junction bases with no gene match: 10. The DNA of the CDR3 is TGTGCCAGCTCGCTCAACATGGGGACAGGGGATAATTCACCCCTCCACTTT. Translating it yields CASSLNMGTGDNSPLHF.

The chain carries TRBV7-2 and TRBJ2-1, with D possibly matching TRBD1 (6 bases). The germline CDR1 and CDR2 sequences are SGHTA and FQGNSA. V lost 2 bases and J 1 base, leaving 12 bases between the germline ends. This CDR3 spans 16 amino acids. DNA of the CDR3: TGTGCCAGCAGCTTAAATTATGGACAGTCCTACAATGAGCAGTTCTTC. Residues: CASSLNYGQSYNEQFF.

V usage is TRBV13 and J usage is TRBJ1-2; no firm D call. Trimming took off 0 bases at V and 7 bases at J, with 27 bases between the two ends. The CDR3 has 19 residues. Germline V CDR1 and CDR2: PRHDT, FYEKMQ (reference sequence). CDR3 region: CASSLGERIKFTRLGGYTF. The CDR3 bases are TGTGCCAGCAGCTTAGGCGAGAGGATAAAGTTCACGCGGCTTGGTGGCTACACCTTC.

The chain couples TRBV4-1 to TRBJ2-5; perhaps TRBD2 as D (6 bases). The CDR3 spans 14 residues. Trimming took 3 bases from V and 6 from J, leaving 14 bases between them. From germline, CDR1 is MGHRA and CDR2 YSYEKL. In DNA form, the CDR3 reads TGCGCCAGCAGCCAGACGGGAGCCCCCAAGACCCAGTACTTC. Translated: CASSQTGAPKTQYF.

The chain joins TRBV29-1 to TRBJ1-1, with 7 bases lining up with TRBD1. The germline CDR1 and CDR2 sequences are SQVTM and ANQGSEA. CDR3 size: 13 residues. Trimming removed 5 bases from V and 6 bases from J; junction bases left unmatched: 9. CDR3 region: CSVQGGGGPEAFF. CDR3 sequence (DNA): TGCAGCGTTCAGGGGGGCGGCGGCCCTGAAGCTTTCTTT.

CDR3 protein: CAWSAGQAYEQYF. The CDR3 bases are TGTGCCTGGAGCGCGGGCCAGGCCTACGAGCAGTACTTC. This chain connects TRBV30 to TRBJ2-7; possible D gene TRBD2, 5 bases. Germline lookup yields CDR1 GTSNPN and CDR2 SVGIG (reference sequence). V lost 3 bases and J lost 2, with 11 bases in between. This CDR3 contains 13 residues.

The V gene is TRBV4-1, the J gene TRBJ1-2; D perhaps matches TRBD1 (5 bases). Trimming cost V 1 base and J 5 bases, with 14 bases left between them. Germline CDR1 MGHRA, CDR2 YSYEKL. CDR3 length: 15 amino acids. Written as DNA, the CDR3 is TGCGCCAGCAGCCAAGGTAGGGGCGACCAATATGGCTACACCTTC. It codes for CASSQGRGDQYGYTF.

The CDR3 nucleotides are TGTGCCAGCATGAACCCCGGGACAGGGACCTACGAGCAGTACTTC. This gives the protein CASMNPGTGTYEQYF. The chain uses TRBV5-4 and TRBJ2-7; 9 bases are a match to TRBD1. V lost 6 bases and J lost 2; bases outside the gene matches: 9. This CDR3 comprises 15 residues. Germline V gene data show CDR1 as SGHNT and CDR2 as YYREEE (reference sequence). Filled out from reference TRBV5-4 and TRBJ2-7, the complete variable domain reads ETGVTQSPTHLIKTRGQQVTLRCSSQSGHNTVSWYQQALGQGPQFIFQYYREEENGRGNFPPRFSGLQFPNYSSELNVNALELDDSALYLCASMNPGTGTYEQYFGPGTRLTVT.

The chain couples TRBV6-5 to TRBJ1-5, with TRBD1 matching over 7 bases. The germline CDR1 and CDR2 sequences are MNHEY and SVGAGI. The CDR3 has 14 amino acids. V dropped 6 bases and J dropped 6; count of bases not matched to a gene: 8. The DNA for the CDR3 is TGTGCCAGCAGCCTAGACAGGGTTAGTCAGCCCCAGCATTTT. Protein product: CASSLDRVSQPQHF.

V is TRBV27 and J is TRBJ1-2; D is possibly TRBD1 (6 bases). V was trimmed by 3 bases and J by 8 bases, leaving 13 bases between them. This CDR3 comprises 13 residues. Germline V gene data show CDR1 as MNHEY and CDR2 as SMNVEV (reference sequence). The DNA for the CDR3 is TGTGCCAGCAGTTTCAGGCAGGGGTTGGGCTACACCTTC. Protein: CASSFRQGLGYTF.

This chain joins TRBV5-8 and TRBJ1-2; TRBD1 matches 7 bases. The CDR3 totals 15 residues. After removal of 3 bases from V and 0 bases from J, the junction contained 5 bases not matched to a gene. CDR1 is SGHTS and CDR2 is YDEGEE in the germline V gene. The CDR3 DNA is TGTGCCAGCAGCTGGAAGGACAGGACTAACTATGGCTACACCTTC. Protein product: CASSWKDRTNYGYTF.

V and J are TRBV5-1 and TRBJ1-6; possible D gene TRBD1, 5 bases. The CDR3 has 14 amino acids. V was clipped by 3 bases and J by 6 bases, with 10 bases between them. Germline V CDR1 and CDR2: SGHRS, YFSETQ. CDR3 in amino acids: CASSSQGGNSPLHF. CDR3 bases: TGCGCCAGCAGCTCGCAGGGTGGTAATTCACCCCTCCACTTT.

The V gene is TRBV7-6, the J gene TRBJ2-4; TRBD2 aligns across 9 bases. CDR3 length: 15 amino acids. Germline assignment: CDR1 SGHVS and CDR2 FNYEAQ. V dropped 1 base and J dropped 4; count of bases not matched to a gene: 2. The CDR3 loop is CASSLGGRGKNIQYF. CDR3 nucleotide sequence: TGTGCCAGCAGCTTAGGCGGGAGGGGTAAAAACATTCAGTACTTC.

CDR3 DNA sequence: TGTGCCAGCAGCTTAAACTCAGCGGGAGTTAATGAGCAGTTCTTC. Translating gives CASSLNSAGVNEQFF. The rearrangement joins TRBV7-8 to TRBJ2-1, with 8 bases lining up with TRBD2. There are 15 residues in the CDR3. The germline V gene encodes CDR1 SGHVS and CDR2 FQNEAQ. The V segment lost 2 bases and the J segment 7 bases; nucleotides outside the gene matches: 7.

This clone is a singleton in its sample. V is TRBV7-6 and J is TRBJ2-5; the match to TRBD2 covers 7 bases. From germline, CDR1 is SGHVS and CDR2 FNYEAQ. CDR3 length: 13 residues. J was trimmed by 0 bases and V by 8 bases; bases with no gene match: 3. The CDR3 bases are TGTGCCAGCCGGCTAGCGGACCAAGAGACCCAGTACTTC. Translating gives CASRLADQETQYF.